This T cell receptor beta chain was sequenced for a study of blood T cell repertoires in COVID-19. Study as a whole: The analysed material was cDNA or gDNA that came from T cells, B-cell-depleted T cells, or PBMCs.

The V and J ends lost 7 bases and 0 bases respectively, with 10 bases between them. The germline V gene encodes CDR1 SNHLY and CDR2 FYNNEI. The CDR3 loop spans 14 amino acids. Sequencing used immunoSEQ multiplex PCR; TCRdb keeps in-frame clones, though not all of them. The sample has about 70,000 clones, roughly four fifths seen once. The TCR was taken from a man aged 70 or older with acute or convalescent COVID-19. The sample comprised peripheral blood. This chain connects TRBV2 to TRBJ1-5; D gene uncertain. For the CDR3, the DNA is TGTGCCAGCAAACAGCTATATAGCAATCAGCCCCAGCATTTT. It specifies CASKQLYSNQPQHF.